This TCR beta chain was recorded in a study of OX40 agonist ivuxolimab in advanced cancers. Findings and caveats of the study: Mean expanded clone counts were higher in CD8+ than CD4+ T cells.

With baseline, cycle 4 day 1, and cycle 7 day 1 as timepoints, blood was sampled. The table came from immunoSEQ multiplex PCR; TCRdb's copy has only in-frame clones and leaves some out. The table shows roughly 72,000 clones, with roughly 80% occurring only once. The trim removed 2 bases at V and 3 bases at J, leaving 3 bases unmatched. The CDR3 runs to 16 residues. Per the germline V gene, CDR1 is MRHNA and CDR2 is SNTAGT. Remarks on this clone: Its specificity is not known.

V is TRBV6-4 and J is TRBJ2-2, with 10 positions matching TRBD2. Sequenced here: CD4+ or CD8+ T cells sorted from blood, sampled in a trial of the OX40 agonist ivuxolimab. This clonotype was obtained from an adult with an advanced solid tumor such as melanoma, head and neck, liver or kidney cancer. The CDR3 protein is CASSDGLAGDTGELFF. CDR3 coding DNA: TGTGCCAGCAGTGACGGGCTAGCGGGGGACACCGGGGAGCTGTTTTTT.